The present T cell receptor (beta chain) was sequenced within a study of T cells in Graves' hyperthyroidism and ophthalmopathy. Stable Graves' hyperthyroidism meant no ophthalmopathy progression within 18 months. Diagnostic decisions used clinical symptoms, serum thyroxine and TRAb, thyroid ultrasound and orbital computed tomography. This clonotype was observed many times. The antigen is undetermined. TCR beta CDR3 sequences were amplified from RNA transcripts. TCR CDR3 regions were first amplified by RT-PCR with HTBI primers. From the multiplex PCR reads, TCRdb called clonotypes with MiXCR, one entry per CDR3 protein. The sample carries about 350,000 distinct CDR3 sequences, roughly 19% recorded once. The CDR3 consists of 16 residues. V dropped 1 base and J dropped 0 bases, with 13 bases sitting between them. The germline V gene has CDR1 SNHLY and CDR2 FYNNEI. Overall study findings and caveats: Most clonotypes that expanded in the thyroid above 0.001 also showed up in blood. The model made its ophthalmopathy prediction, and onset followed a median roughly 6.5 months later.

The chain has TRBV2 and TRBJ2-7, with D possibly matching TRBD2 (6 bases). Sequenced: blood. The receptor's source is a woman between 18 and 29 years old with Graves' hyperthyroidism. DNA of the CDR3: TGTGCCAGCAGTGAAGGGTTAGCGGTAAGCTCCTACGAGCAGTACTTC. Its translation is CASSEGLAVSSYEQYF. Based on the CDR3 plus reference TRBV2 and TRBJ2-7, the full variable domain is EPEVTQTPSHQVTQMGQEVILRCVPISNHLYFYWYRQILGQKVEFLVSFYNNEISEKSEIFDDQFSVERPDGSNFTLKIRSTKLEDSAMYFCASSEGLAVSSYEQYFGPGTRLTVT.